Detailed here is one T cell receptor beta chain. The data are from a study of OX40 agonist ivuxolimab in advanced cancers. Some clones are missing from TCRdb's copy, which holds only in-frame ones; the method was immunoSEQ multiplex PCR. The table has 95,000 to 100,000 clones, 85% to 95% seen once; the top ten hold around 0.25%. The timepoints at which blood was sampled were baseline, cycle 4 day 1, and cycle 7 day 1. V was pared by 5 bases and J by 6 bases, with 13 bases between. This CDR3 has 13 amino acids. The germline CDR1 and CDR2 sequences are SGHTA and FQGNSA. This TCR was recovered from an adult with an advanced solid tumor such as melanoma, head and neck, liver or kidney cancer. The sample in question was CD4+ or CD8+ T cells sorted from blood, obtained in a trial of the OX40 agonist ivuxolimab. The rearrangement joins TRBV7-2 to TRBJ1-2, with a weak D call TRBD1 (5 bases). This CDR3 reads CASSNREGHGYTF. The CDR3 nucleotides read TGTGCCAGCAGCAATCGAGAGGGGCATGGCTACACCTTC.